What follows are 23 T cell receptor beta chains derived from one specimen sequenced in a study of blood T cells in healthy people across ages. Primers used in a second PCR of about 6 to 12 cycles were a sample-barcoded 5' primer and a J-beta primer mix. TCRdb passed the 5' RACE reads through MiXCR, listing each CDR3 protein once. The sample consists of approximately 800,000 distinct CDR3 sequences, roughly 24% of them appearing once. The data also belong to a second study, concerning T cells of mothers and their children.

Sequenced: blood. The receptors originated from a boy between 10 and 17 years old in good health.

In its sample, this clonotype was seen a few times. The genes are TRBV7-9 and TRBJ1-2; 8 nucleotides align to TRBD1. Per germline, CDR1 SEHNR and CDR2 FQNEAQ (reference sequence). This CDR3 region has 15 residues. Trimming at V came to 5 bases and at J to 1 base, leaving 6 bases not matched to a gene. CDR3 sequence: CASSPWDRNNYGYTF. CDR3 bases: TGTGCCAGCAGCCCGTGGGACAGGAATAACTATGGCTACACCTTC.

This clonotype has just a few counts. DNA for the CDR3: TGCGCCAGCAGCCAAGAGGGCGGGAGGGGGGATACGCAGTATTTT. This encodes CASSQEGGRGDTQYF. The rearrangement joins TRBV4-1 to TRBJ2-3; the match to TRBD2 covers 9 bases. The V and J ends lost 0 bases and 6 bases, in that order; junction bases with no gene match: 4. Germline V gene lookup returns CDR1 MGHRA and CDR2 YSYEKL. This CDR3 is 15 amino acids long.

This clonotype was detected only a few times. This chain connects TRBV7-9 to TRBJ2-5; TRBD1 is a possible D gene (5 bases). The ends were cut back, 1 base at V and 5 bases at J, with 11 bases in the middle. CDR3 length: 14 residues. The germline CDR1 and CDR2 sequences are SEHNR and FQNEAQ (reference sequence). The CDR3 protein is CASSLGAGLETQYF. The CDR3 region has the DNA TGTGCCAGCAGCTTAGGGGCAGGGTTGGAGACCCAGTACTTC.

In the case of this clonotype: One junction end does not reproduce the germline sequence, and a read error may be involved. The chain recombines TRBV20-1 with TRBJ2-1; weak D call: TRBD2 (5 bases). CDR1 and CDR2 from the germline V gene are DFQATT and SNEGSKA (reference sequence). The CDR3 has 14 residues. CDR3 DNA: TGCAGTGCTGGAGACTACCCCTTTTACAATGAGCAGTTCTTC. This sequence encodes CSAGDYPFYNEQFF.

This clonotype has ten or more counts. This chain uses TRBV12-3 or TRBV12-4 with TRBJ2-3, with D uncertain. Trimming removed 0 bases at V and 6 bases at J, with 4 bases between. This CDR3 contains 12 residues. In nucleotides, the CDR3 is TGTGCCAGCAGTTTAGCCCGGGATACGCAGTATTTT. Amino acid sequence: CASSLARDTQYF.

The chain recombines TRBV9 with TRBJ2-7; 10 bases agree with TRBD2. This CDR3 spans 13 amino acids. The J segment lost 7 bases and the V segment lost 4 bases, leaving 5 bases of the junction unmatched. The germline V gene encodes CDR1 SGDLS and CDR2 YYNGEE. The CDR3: CASSSGGAREQYF. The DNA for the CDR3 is TGTGCCAGCAGCAGCGGGGGGGCGAGAGAGCAGTACTTC.

The CDR3 region has the DNA TGTGCCAGCTCCACAGGGCTGAACACTGAAGCTTTCTTT. Its protein product is CASSTGLNTEAFF. This rearrangement joins TRBV18 to TRBJ1-1; D is possibly TRBD1 (6 bases). The CDR3 runs 13 residues. V lost 6 bases to trimming and J lost 0 bases, with 8 bases between them. CDR1 and CDR2 from the germline V gene are KGHSH and LQKENI.

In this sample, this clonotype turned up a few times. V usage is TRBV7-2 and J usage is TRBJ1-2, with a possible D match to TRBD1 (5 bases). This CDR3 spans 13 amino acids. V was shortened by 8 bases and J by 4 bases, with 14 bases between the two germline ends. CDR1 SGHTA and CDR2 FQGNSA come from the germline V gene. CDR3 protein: CASGRTGGYGYTF. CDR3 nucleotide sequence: TGTGCCAGCGGCAGGACTGGGGGCTATGGCTACACCTTC.

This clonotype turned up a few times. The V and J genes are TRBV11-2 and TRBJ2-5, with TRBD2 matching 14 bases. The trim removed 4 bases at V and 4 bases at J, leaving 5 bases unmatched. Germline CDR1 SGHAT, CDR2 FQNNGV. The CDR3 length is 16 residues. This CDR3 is CASSWGLAGVLETQYF. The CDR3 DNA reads TGTGCCAGCAGCTGGGGACTAGCGGGGGTTTTAGAGACCCAGTACTTC.

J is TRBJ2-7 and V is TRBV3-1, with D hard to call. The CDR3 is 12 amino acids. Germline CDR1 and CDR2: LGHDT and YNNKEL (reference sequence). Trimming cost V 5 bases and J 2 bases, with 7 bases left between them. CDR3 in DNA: TGTGCCAGCAGCTTCAACACCTACGAGCAGTACTTC. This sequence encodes CASSFNTYEQYF.

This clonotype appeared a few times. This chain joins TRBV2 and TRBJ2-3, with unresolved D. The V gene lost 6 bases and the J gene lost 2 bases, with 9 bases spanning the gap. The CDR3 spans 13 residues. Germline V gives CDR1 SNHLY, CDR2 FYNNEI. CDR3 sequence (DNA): TGTGCCAGCAGGGAGAACCCCACAGATACGCAGTATTTT. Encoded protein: CASRENPTDTQYF. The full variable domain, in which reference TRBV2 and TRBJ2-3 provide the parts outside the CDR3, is EPEVTQTPSHQVTQMGQEVILRCVPISNHLYFYWYRQILGQKVEFLVSFYNNEISEKSEIFDDQFSVERPDGSNFTLKIRSTKLEDSAMYFCASRENPTDTQYFGPGTRLTVL.

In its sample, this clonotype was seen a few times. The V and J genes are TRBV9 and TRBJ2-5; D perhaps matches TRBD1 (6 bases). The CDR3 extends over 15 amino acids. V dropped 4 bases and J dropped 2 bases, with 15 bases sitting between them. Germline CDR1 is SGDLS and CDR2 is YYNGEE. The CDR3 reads CASSPTQGSQETQYF. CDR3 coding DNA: TGTGCCAGCAGCCCAACACAGGGAAGTCAAGAGACCCAGTACTTC. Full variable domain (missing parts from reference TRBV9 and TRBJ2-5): DSGVTQTPKHLITATGQRVTLRCSPRSGDLSVYWYQQSLDQGLQFLIQYYNGEERAKGNILERFSAQQFPDLHSELNLSSLELGDSALYFCASSPTQGSQETQYFGPGTRLLVL.

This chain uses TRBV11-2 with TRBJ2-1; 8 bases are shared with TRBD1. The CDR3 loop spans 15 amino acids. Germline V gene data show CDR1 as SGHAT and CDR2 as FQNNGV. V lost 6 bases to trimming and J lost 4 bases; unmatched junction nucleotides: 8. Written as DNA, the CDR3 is TGTGCCAGCAGTGTACTGACAGGGGCATACAATGAGCAGTTCTTC. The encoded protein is CASSVLTGAYNEQFF.

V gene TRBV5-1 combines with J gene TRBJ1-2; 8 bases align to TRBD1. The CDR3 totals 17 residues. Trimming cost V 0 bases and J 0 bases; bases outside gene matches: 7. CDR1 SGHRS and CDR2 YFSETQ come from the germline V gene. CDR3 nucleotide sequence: TGCGCCAGCAGCTTGGAGGGACAGGCTCTCACTAACTATGGCTACACCTTC. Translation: CASSLEGQALTNYGYTF.

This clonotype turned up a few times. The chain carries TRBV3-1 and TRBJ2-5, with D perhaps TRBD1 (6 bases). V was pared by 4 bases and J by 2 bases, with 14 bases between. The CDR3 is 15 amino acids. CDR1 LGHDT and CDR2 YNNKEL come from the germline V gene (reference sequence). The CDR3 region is CASSLGTYKQETQYF. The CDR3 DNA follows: TGTGCCAGCAGCCTCGGGACATACAAACAAGAGACCCAGTACTTC.

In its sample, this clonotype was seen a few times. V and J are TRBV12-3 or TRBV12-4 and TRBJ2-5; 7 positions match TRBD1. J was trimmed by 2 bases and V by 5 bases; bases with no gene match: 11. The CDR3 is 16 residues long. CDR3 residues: CASSPPGGTVQETQYF. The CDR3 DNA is TGTGCCAGCAGTCCTCCAGGGGGTACCGTACAAGAGACCCAGTACTTC.

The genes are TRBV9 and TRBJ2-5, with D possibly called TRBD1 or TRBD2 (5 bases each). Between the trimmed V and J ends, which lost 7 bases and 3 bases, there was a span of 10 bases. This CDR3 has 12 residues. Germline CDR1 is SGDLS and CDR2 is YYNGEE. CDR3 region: CASARGEETQYF. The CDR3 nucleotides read TGTGCCAGCGCGAGGGGCGAAGAGACCCAGTACTTC.

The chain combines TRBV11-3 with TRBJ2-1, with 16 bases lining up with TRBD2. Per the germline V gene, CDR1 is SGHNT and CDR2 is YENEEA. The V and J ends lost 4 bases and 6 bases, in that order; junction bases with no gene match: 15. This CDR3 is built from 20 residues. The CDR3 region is CASSSRVPGLAGGPFNEQFF. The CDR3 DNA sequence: TGTGCCAGCAGCTCGCGAGTCCCGGGACTAGCGGGGGGGCCGTTCAATGAGCAGTTCTTC.

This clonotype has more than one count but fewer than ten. The CDR3 region is CSAREDTSYNEQFF. The CDR3 region has the DNA TGCAGTGCTAGAGAGGACACCTCCTACAATGAGCAGTTCTTC. The chain is built from TRBV20-1 and TRBJ2-1; a possible D gene is TRBD1 (5 bases). The germline V gene encodes CDR1 DFQATT and CDR2 SNEGSKA (reference sequence). The CDR3 length is 14 residues. Trimming stripped 0 bases from V and 0 bases from J, with 6 bases between.

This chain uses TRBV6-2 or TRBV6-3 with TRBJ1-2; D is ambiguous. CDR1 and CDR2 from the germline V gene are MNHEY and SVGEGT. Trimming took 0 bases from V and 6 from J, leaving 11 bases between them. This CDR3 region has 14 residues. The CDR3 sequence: CASSYSMGGDGYTF. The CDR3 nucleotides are TGTGCCAGCAGTTACTCGATGGGCGGCGATGGCTACACCTTC.

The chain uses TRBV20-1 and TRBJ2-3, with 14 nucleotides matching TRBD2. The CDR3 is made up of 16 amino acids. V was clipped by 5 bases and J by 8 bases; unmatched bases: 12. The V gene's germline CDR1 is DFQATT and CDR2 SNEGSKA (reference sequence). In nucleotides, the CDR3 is TGCAGTGCTCCCGGGACTAGCGGGGGTTCCCTGGGTACGCAGTATTTT. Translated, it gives CSAPGTSGGSLGTQYF.

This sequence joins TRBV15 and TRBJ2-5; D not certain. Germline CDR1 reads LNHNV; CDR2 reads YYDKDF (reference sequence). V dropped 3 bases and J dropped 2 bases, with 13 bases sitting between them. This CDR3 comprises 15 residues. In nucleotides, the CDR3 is TGTGCCACCAGCAGTCCCCTAGTCGTACAAGAGACCCAGTACTTC. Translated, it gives CATSSPLVVQETQYF.

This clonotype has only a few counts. Written as DNA, the CDR3 is TGCGCCAGCCAGGTTAGGGGGACAGGACGAGATGAGCAGTACTTC. Translating it yields CASQVRGTGRDEQYF. The rearrangement links TRBV5-1 to TRBJ2-5; 8 bases align to TRBD1. The CDR3 is 15 amino acids. V trimming: 7 bases; J trimming: 11 bases; junction bases outside the gene matches: 19. Germline values: CDR1 SGHRS, CDR2 YFSETQ.